This T cell receptor beta chain was captured by sequencing in a study of cytomegalovirus exposure and HLA in healthy donors. About this clone itself: What it binds is unknown.

Germline trimming cut 5 bases from V and 6 bases from J; bases unmatched to any gene: 2. This CDR3 has 14 residues. Germline V gene lookup returns CDR1 SGHVS and CDR2 FNYEAQ. PCR was performed using 60 Vbeta and 13 Jbeta primers. TCRdb's copy holds only in-frame clones and misses some; the assay was immunoSEQ multiplex PCR. The sample has 100,000 or so clones; approximately 76% are singletons. Notes on the study in general: Indistinguishable V segments, including TRBV6-2 and TRBV6-3, were excluded. A link between a missense DCLRE1C variant and TCR beta V- and J-gene trimming emerged from a later analysis.

The sample comprised PBMCs. This chain connects TRBV7-6 to TRBJ1-6; TRBD1 aligns across 9 bases. The sequence was collected from a middle-aged man in good health and CMV-seronegative. CDR3 DNA sequence: TGTGCCAGCAGCCTACAGGGGGCTAATTCACCCCTCCACTTT. This gives the protein CASSLQGANSPLHF. The full variable domain, completed using reference TRBV7-6 and TRBJ1-6, is GAGVSQSPRYKVTKRGQDVALRCDPISGHVSLYWYRQALGQGPEFLTYFNYEAQQDKSGLPNDRFSAERPEGSISTLTIQRTEQRDSAMYRCASSLQGANSPLHFGNGTRLTVT.